The 10 T cell receptor beta chains listed next were all sequenced from one sample in a study of cytomegalovirus exposure and HLA in healthy donors. The PCR contained 60 Vbeta and 13 Jbeta primers. Sequencing was performed with immunoSEQ multiplex PCR; in TCRdb, only in-frame clones are kept and a portion is missing. The sample lists 90,000 to 100,000 clones, 60% to 80% seen once, with 15% to 20% in the top ten. Sequenced material: PBMCs. These receptor sequences come from an older woman in good health and CMV-seropositive.

The rearrangement links TRBV7-3 to TRBJ2-1, with D perhaps TRBD1 (6 bases). The V gene lost 3 bases and the J gene lost 6 bases, with 6 bases spanning the gap. There are 12 residues in the CDR3. The V gene's germline CDR1 is SGHTA and CDR2 FQGTGA. The CDR3 bases are TGTGCCAGCAGCTTGGACAGCAATGAGCAGTTCTTC. Encoded protein: CASSLDSNEQFF.

This clone has only one observation. V is TRBV6-6 and J is TRBJ2-5; no firm D call. Judging by the DNA end, TRBJ2-7 fits better; the J call may be wrong. Germline lookup yields CDR1 MNHNY and CDR2 SVGAGI (reference sequence). This CDR3 contains 14 residues. In DNA form, the CDR3 reads TGTGCCAGCAGTTCGTGGCAGTACAACTACGAGCAGTACTTC. Its translation is CASSSWQYNYEQYF.

With respect to this clone: An end of the junction does not agree with germline; a read error may underlie this. The rearrangement joins TRBV7-9 to TRBJ1-2; D is undetermined. Germline-derived CDR1 and CDR2 are SEHNR and FQNEAQ (reference sequence). The CDR3 runs to 15 residues. CDR3 sequence reads: CSSSLRQDANYGYTF. For the CDR3, the DNA is TGTTCCAGCAGCTTACGGCAGGATGCTAACTATGGCTACACCTTC.

This rearrangement joins TRBV6-1 to TRBJ2-7; 8 bases map to TRBD2. CDR1 is MNHNS, CDR2 SASEGT, per germline. The CDR3 spans 12 residues. V was clipped by 6 bases and J by 11 bases; unmatched bases: 9. CDR3 sequence: CASSEAGGREYF. CDR3 nucleotide sequence: TGTGCCAGCAGCGAGGCGGGGGGACGGGAGTACTTC.

The chain links TRBV9 to TRBJ2-1, with 7 nucleotides matching TRBD1. V lost 4 bases, J lost 1 base, and 8 bases stayed unmatched. CDR3 length: 16 residues. From germline, CDR1 is SGDLS and CDR2 YYNGEE. The CDR3 DNA sequence: TGTGCCAGCAGCATAACCGGGACAGCTTCCTACAATGAGCAGTTCTTC. It codes for CASSITGTASYNEQFF.

The chain joins TRBV9 to TRBJ2-1; 7 bases are a match to TRBD2. V trimming: 4 bases; J trimming: 0 bases; junction bases outside the gene matches: 7. CDR1 and CDR2 from the germline V gene are SGDLS and YYNGEE. The CDR3 length is 16 residues. CDR3 in DNA: TGTGCCAGCAGCCCACTGGGGGGGAGCTCCTACAATGAGCAGTTCTTC. It codes for CASSPLGGSSYNEQFF.

The chain combines TRBV29-1 with TRBJ2-1, with 8 bases matching TRBD2. The CDR3 runs 15 residues. Germline CDR1 SQVTM, CDR2 ANQGSEA. J was trimmed by 8 bases and V by 7 bases; bases with no gene match: 16. In DNA, the CDR3 is TGCAGCGCAAGAAGGTCGGGAGGGCCTACCGATGAGCAGTTCTTC. Translating gives CSARRSGGPTDEQFF.

Concerning this clone itself: Other DNA sequences of this sample code for an identical CDR3. The chain employs TRBV2 and TRBJ2-7; D is possibly TRBD2 (6 bases). This CDR3 has 13 residues. Germline V gene lookup returns CDR1 SNHLY and CDR2 FYNNEI. Trimming shortened V by 6 bases and J by 7 bases, and 16 bases separated the two germline ends. Here the CDR3 DNA reads TGTGCCAGCAGCTGGGACCCAGGGAGGGAGCAGTACTTC. Amino acid sequence: CASSWDPGREQYF.

The chain combines TRBV5-1 with TRBJ1-5; tentatively, D is TRBD1 (5 bases). The V and J ends lost 2 bases and 4 bases respectively, with 13 bases between them. In germline, CDR1 is SGHRS, CDR2 YFSETQ. This CDR3 comprises 15 residues. The chain's CDR3 is CASSLGGTANQPQHF. The DNA for the CDR3 is TGCGCCAGCAGCTTAGGCGGGACCGCGAATCAGCCCCAGCATTTT.

This sequence joins TRBV4-2 and TRBJ1-1; D is unresolved. The V end lost 0 bases, the J end lost 4 bases, and 9 bases lay between the germline ends. Germline V gives CDR1 LGHNA, CDR2 YNFKEQ. The CDR3 consists of 14 residues. This chain's CDR3 is CASSQERRSTEAFF. The CDR3 DNA is TGTGCCAGCAGCCAAGAGCGTAGGAGCACTGAAGCTTTCTTT.